Shown below are 18 T cell receptor beta chains from a single sample sequenced in a study of metastatic and nonmetastatic thyroid tumors. TCRdb reprocessed the PCR reads via MiXCR. Of tens of thousands of clones in the sample, over 9.5% were seen once. No treatment of any kind had been given to any patient before thyroid surgery. The sequencing input was blood. The source of these receptors is a female donor with papillary thyroid cancer or a benign thyroid nodule (not recorded which). Some clones in this sample may be carry-over from other donors' samples.

This clone was detected ten times or more. The J gene is TRBJ2-7, the V gene TRBV28; 7 bases line up with TRBD1. From germline, CDR1 is MDHEN and CDR2 SYDVKM. The CDR3 runs to 13 residues. After removal of 8 bases from V and 2 bases from J, the junction contained 6 bases not matched to a gene. CDR3 amino acids: CASGWTGAYEQYF. As DNA, the CDR3 is TGTGCCAGCGGCTGGACAGGAGCCTACGAGCAGTACTTC.

The sample holds many counts of this clone. The CDR3 region has the DNA TGTGCCACCAGTGATGGACAGGGGCCTAGCAATCAGCCCCAGCATTTT. It yields the protein CATSDGQGPSNQPQHF. The rearrangement joins TRBV24-1 to TRBJ1-5, with 9 bases fitting TRBD1. Germline V gene sequence: CDR1 KGHDR, CDR2 SFDVKD. Trimming cost V 3 bases and J 0 bases; bases outside gene matches: 2. The CDR3 runs 16 residues.

This clone has only a few counts. A much larger clone is a single base away; this may be a read error. The CDR3 ends on some other residue instead of the conserved phenylalanine or tryptophan, so this is likely a read error. The chain employs TRBV18 and TRBJ2-1, with D tentatively TRBD1 (5 bases). Germline CDR1 reads KGHSH; CDR2 reads LQKENI. V lost 6 bases to trimming and J lost 0 bases, with 12 bases between them. CDR3 length: 15 residues. CDR3 in amino acids: CASSSQGISYNEQFL. For the CDR3, the DNA is TGTGCCAGCTCGTCCCAGGGTATCTCCTACAATGAGCAGTTCCTC.

As to this clone: A much more abundant neighbour one base away suggests this may be a read error. CDR3 in amino acids: CVSTSVARSYNEQFF. Written as DNA, the CDR3 is TGTGTCAGCACCTCGGTTGCCCGCTCCTACAATGAGCAGTTCTTC. The J gene is TRBJ2-1, the V gene TRBV12-3 or TRBV12-4, with unresolved D. This CDR3 has 15 residues.

In this sample, this clone turned up a few times. A much more abundant neighbour one base away suggests this may be a read error. The chain employs TRBV18 and TRBJ1-2; D is perhaps TRBD1 (6 bases). The CDR3 consists of 13 residues. In germline, CDR1 is KGHSH, CDR2 LQKENI. Here the CDR3 DNA reads TGTGTCAGCTCACCGGACAGTAGCTATGGCTACACCTTC. This codes for CVSSPDSSYGYTF.

At least ten counts were recorded for this clone. The chain joins TRBV20-1 to TRBJ1-2, with D possibly being TRBD1 (5 bases). Germline lookup yields CDR1 DFQATT and CDR2 SNEGSKA (reference sequence). The CDR3 totals 16 residues. V lost 0 bases, J lost 4 bases, and 18 bases lay in between. CDR3 nucleotide sequence: TGCAGTGCTAGAGACCGGGCTCCGCGGGGGGGCTATGGCTACACCTTC. Its protein is CSARDRAPRGGYGYTF.

On this clone itself: This CDR3 is also generated by other DNA sequences in the sample. V and J are TRBV20-1 and TRBJ2-7, with TRBD2 matching over 10 bases. With 6 bases clipped from V and 2 bases from J, the junction kept 7 bases outside the gene matches. This CDR3 region has 14 residues. CDR1 and CDR2 from the germline V gene are DFQATT and SNEGSKA (reference sequence). The CDR3 spells CSAPWTSGTYEQYF. The CDR3 DNA sequence: TGCAGTGCCCCTTGGACTAGCGGCACCTACGAGCAGTACTTC.

In this sample, this clone turned up many times. The rearrangement joins TRBV7-9 to TRBJ1-1; the match to TRBD1 covers 7 bases. This CDR3 is built from 19 residues. Trimming at V came to 7 bases and at J to 4 bases, leaving 24 bases not matched to a gene. Germline values: CDR1 SEHNR, CDR2 FQNEAQ (reference sequence). The CDR3 loop is CASTPPMADRRDSGTEAFF. The CDR3 DNA reads TGTGCCAGCACCCCCCCAATGGCGGACAGGAGGGACTCGGGCACTGAAGCTTTCTTT.

There are many counts of this clone. The CDR3 loop reads CASSSLAGETQYF. CDR3 nucleotide sequence: TGTGCCAGCAGTTCACTAGCGGGAGAGACCCAGTACTTC. The chain is built from TRBV27 and TRBJ2-5; 9 positions agree with TRBD2. From germline, CDR1 is MNHEY and CDR2 SMNVEV (reference sequence). The V segment lost 4 bases and the J segment 4 bases; nucleotides outside the gene matches: 1. This CDR3 region has 13 residues.

This clone appeared many times. This chain joins TRBV5-1 and TRBJ2-2; TRBD1 matches at 12 bases. After removal of 0 bases from V and 6 bases from J, the junction contained 3 bases not matched to a gene. Per germline, CDR1 SGHRS and CDR2 YFSETQ. The CDR3 extends over 16 amino acids. The chain's CDR3 is CASSLEGQGAAGELFF. For the CDR3, the DNA is TGCGCCAGCAGCTTGGAGGGACAGGGGGCGGCCGGGGAGCTGTTTTTT.

This clone was detected ten times or more. J is TRBJ1-3 and V is TRBV10-3; D is undetermined. The CDR3 runs to 13 residues. CDR1 and CDR2 (germline): ENHRY, SYGVKD. The germline V and J ends were trimmed by 3 bases and 1 base, with 4 bases remaining between them. CDR3 loop: CAISDGSGNTIYF. CDR3 DNA: TGTGCCATCAGTGACGGATCTGGAAACACCATATATTTT.

This clone was observed a few times. It may be a read error: a sequence one base away is much more abundant. The chain is built from TRBV29-1 and TRBJ1-5; D is ambiguous. The CDR3 is made up of 10 amino acids. Germline V lookup: CDR1 SQVTM, CDR2 ANQGSEA. CDR3 sequence reads: CIVGDQPQHF. CDR3 in DNA: TGCATCGTAGGAGATCAGCCCCAGCATTTT.

This clone has ten or more counts. The chain uses TRBV3-1 and TRBJ2-5; no reliable D call. Trimming left V 4 bases short and J 1 base short, with 16 bases between. This CDR3 is 16 amino acids long. CDR1 is LGHDT and CDR2 is YNNKEL in the germline V gene (reference sequence). CDR3 region: CASSLPRYGSQETQYF. The CDR3 region has the DNA TGTGCCAGCAGCCTCCCCCGCTATGGTTCCCAAGAGACCCAGTACTTC.

This clone has at least ten counts. The genes are TRBV18 and TRBJ1-4; D uncertain. With 3 bases removed from V and 4 bases from J, the gap between germline ends came to 15 bases. CDR1 is KGHSH and CDR2 is LQKENI in the germline V gene. The CDR3 runs to 16 residues. The CDR3 reads CASSPALRRDNEKLFF. In DNA, the CDR3 is TGTGCCAGCTCACCCGCTCTGAGGAGGGATAATGAAAAACTGTTTTTT.

This clone was counted many times. V is TRBV15 and J is TRBJ2-6; D uncertain. Trimming took off 1 base at V and 8 bases at J, with 9 bases between the two ends. The CDR3 is 14 residues long. Germline V lookup: CDR1 LNHNV, CDR2 YYDKDF (reference sequence). The CDR3 DNA reads as TGTGCCACCAGCAGAGCCCCGGTCTCCAACGTCCTGACTTTC. Translation: CATSRAPVSNVLTF.

This clone was counted at least ten times. The CDR3, as DNA: TGTGCCAGCAGTGAATGGGACTTACACTCTGGGGCCAACGTCCTGACTTTC. It is translated as CASSEWDLHSGANVLTF. This chain joins TRBV2 and TRBJ2-6, with D possibly TRBD2 on 6 matching bases. Germline V lookup: CDR1 SNHLY, CDR2 FYNNEI. The V and J ends lost 2 bases and 0 bases respectively, with 11 bases between them. This CDR3 comprises 17 residues. The variable domain in full, completed from reference TRBV2 and TRBJ2-6, reads EPEVTQTPSHQVTQMGQEVILRCVPISNHLYFYWYRQILGQKVEFLVSFYNNEISEKSEIFDDQFSVERPDGSNFTLKIRSTKLEDSAMYFCASSEWDLHSGANVLTFGAGSRLTVL.

This clone was detected ten times or more. This chain joins TRBV5-6 and TRBJ2-1, with D uncertain. The CDR3 extends over 12 amino acids. The germline V gene encodes CDR1 SGHDT and CDR2 YYEEEE. V lost 0 bases and J lost 10, with 8 bases in between. The CDR3 spells CASSLGRREQFF. CDR3 nucleotide sequence: TGTGCCAGCAGCTTGGGACGTAGGGAGCAGTTCTTC.

This clone has a count of ten or more. V gene TRBV6-1 combines with J gene TRBJ2-1; 8 bases map to TRBD2. Germline V gives CDR1 MNHNS, CDR2 SASEGT. The CDR3 sequence is 15 residues long. Trimming at V came to 7 bases and at J to 8 bases, leaving 13 bases not matched to a gene. The CDR3 sequence is CASTTGGAGSDEQFF. CDR3 DNA sequence: TGTGCCAGCACCACCGGGGGGGCGGGAAGCGATGAGCAGTTCTTC.